This entry is about one T cell receptor (beta chain). Antigen: not known. The PCR ran on 60 Vbeta and 13 Jbeta primers. Produced via immunoSEQ multiplex PCR; TCRdb's table is partial and in-frame only. Among about 160,000 clones, around 90% were seen once, and the ten largest hold 0.65% to 0.9%. This entry comes from a study of cytomegalovirus exposure and HLA in healthy donors. Study outcomes and limitations: Sequencing artifact likely explains a cluster of highly shared sequence variants. TCR beta chains numbering 150 to 200 were designated cytomegalovirus-associated. Despite most TCR sequences being rare, some public TCRs occurred in many donors.

CDR3 length equals 16 residues. Trimming shortened V by 0 bases and J by 0 bases, and 12 bases separated the two germline ends. From germline, CDR1 is SGHKS and CDR2 YYEKEE (reference sequence). This TCR derives from a woman in her thirties in good health and CMV-seronegative. Sequencing was carried out using PBMCs. The rearrangement links TRBV5-5 to TRBJ1-1; D ambiguous. CDR3: CASSLVPGPVNTEAFF. CDR3 bases: TGTGCCAGCAGCTTGGTTCCAGGCCCCGTGAACACTGAAGCTTTCTTT. The variable domain in full, with the rest retrieved from reference TRBV5-5 and TRBJ1-1, is DAGVTQSPTHLIKTRGQQVTLRCSPISGHKSVSWYQQVLGQGPQFIFQYYEKEERGRGNFPDRFSARQFPNYSSELNVNALLLGDSALYLCASSLVPGPVNTEAFFGQGTRLTVV.